These 25 T cell receptor beta chains came from one sample sequenced in a study of T cell responses to AZD1222 COVID-19 vaccine. TCRdb's table, derived via immunoSEQ multiplex PCR, lists solely in-frame clones and lacks some. The profile shows 110,000 to 150,000 clones, over 90% of them singletons. The specimen was peripheral blood, collected on day 0 of AZD1222 vaccination. The source of these receptors is an adult in good health.

V gene TRBV7-9 combines with J gene TRBJ2-1, with 7 bases that match TRBD1. V gave up 5 bases and J gave up 8 bases; unmatched junction bases: 9. There are 14 residues in the CDR3. Germline loops: CDR1 SEHNR, CDR2 FQNEAQ (reference sequence). The CDR3 nucleotides are TGTGCCAGCAGCCCTTGGACAGGAATCCATGAGCAGTTCTTC. Protein: CASSPWTGIHEQFF.

This clone was recorded a few times. The rearrangement uses TRBV3-1 (or the pseudogene TRBV3-2) and TRBJ2-5; D remains ambiguous. From germline, CDR1 is LGHDT and CDR2 YNNKEL (reference sequence). V was trimmed by 0 bases and J by 0 bases, leaving 11 bases between them. The CDR3 is made up of 16 amino acids. The CDR3 here is CASSQDIKEYQETQYF. The CDR3 bases are TGTGCCAGCAGCCAAGATATTAAGGAGTACCAAGAGACCCAGTACTTC.

The chain employs TRBV28 and TRBJ2-5; maybe TRBD1 (5 bases). V lost 5 bases to trimming and J lost 1 base, with 14 bases between them. Germline V gene lookup returns CDR1 MDHEN and CDR2 SYDVKM. This CDR3 spans 15 amino acids. CDR3 DNA: TGTGCCAGCAGTACCCTAGGACAAGTCCAAGAGACCCAGTACTTC. Translation gives CASSTLGQVQETQYF.

The chain recombines TRBV9 with TRBJ2-1; 10 bases match TRBD2. Per germline, CDR1 SGDLS and CDR2 YYNGEE. V shed 3 bases and J 4 bases; nucleotides not matched to a gene: 13. The CDR3 is 18 residues long. The CDR3 is CASSEAARGLAPYNEQFF. The DNA for the CDR3 is TGTGCCAGCAGCGAGGCCGCGAGGGGACTAGCGCCTTACAATGAGCAGTTCTTC.

This sequence joins TRBV27 and TRBJ1-5, with TRBD1 matching 8 bases. The germline V gene has CDR1 MNHEY and CDR2 SMNVEV (reference sequence). The ends lost 5 bases at V and 3 bases at J; junction bases unmatched: 12. The CDR3 consists of 17 residues. CDR3 DNA: TGTGCCAGCAGTCCCCTCCAAACAGGGGGGATCAATCAGCCCCAGCATTTT. The encoded protein is CASSPLQTGGINQPQHF.

V is TRBV9 and J is TRBJ2-2, with D possibly matching TRBD2 (5 bases). Germline assignment: CDR1 SGDLS and CDR2 YYNGEE. Trimming stripped 4 bases from V and 2 bases from J, with 15 bases between. The CDR3 spans 16 residues. The CDR3 DNA follows: TGTGCCAGCAGCTTAAGAGCGGAGACTAACACCGGGGAGCTGTTTTTT. Its translation is CASSLRAETNTGELFF. Drawing the rest from reference TRBV9 and TRBJ2-2, the complete variable domain is DSGVTQTPKHLITATGQRVTLRCSPRSGDLSVYWYQQSLDQGLQFLIQYYNGEERAKGNILERFSAQQFPDLHSELNLSSLELGDSALYFCASSLRAETNTGELFFGEGSRLTVL.

This chain joins TRBV3-1 (or the pseudogene TRBV3-2) and TRBJ2-7; the match to TRBD1 covers 9 bases. Germline lookup yields CDR1 LGHDT and CDR2 YNNKEL (reference sequence). V lost 1 base to trimming and J lost 4 bases; unmatched junction nucleotides: 5. CDR3 length: 15 residues. CDR3 DNA: TGTGCCAGCAGCCAAGGCACAGGGGGCAGGTACGAGCAGTACTTC. The encoded protein is CASSQGTGGRYEQYF.

The chain has TRBV28 and TRBJ1-2; D is perhaps TRBD1 (6 bases). Germline CDR1 reads MDHEN; CDR2 reads SYDVKM. There are 13 residues in the CDR3. V was cut by 10 bases and J by 6 bases, with 18 bases left in between. CDR3: CAIVDRRLNGYTF. The CDR3 coding sequence is TGTGCCATTGTCGACAGGCGTCTGAATGGCTACACCTTC.

The V call is TRBV7-9, the J call TRBJ2-5, with TRBD1 identical over 7 bases. The trim removed 5 bases at V and 1 base at J, leaving 4 bases unmatched. This CDR3 is built from 14 residues. The germline V gene has CDR1 SEHNR and CDR2 FQNEAQ (reference sequence). The CDR3 DNA reads TGTGCCAGCAGCCCTTGGACAGGCCAAGAGACCCAGTACTTC. Its translation: CASSPWTGQETQYF.

The chain is built from TRBV10-3 and TRBJ2-3; TRBD1 agrees at 9 bases. V lost 1 base, J lost 3 bases, and 5 bases stayed unmatched. Germline assignment: CDR1 ENHRY and CDR2 SYGVKD. The CDR3 has 16 amino acids. The CDR3 loop reads CAISEWIQGATDTQYF. The CDR3 DNA reads as TGTGCCATCAGTGAGTGGATACAGGGGGCTACAGATACGCAGTATTTT.

The chain uses TRBV6-5 and TRBJ1-1; the match to TRBD1 covers 8 bases. Trimming at V came to 0 bases and at J to 4 bases, leaving 4 bases not matched to a gene. The CDR3 totals 15 residues. Germline loops: CDR1 MNHEY, CDR2 SVGAGI. The CDR3 reads CASSYSTGAGTEAFF. CDR3 coding DNA: TGTGCCAGCAGTTACTCGACAGGGGCGGGCACTGAAGCTTTCTTT.

The V gene is TRBV5-1, the J gene TRBJ1-6; D is uncertain. Trimming removed 4 bases from V and 9 bases from J, with 14 bases in between. From germline, CDR1 is SGHRS and CDR2 YFSETQ. This CDR3 contains 14 residues. CDR3 nucleotide sequence: TGCGCCAGCAGCAATGGACGGGGAGGTTCACCCCTCCACTTT. The encoded protein is CASSNGRGGSPLHF.

V gene TRBV12-3 or TRBV12-4 combines with J gene TRBJ1-2, with D tentatively TRBD1 (6 bases). There are 11 residues in the CDR3. V lost 6 bases and J lost 4, with 6 bases in between. CDR3: CASRDSYGYTF. CDR3 DNA sequence: TGTGCCAGCAGGGACAGCTATGGCTACACCTTC.

This clone has more than one count but fewer than ten. The chain employs TRBV21-1 and TRBJ1-5. TRBV21-1 is a documented pseudogene. The CDR3 runs to 16 residues. The DNA of the CDR3 is TGTGCCAGCAGCAAAGTGGGGACTAATAGCAATCAGCCCCAGCATTTT. It codes for CASSKVGTNSNQPQHF.

The rearrangement links TRBV4-1 to TRBJ2-1, with D unclear. This CDR3 is built from 19 residues. V was clipped by 0 bases and J by 0 bases, with 18 bases between them. In germline, CDR1 is MGHRA, CDR2 YSYEKL. As DNA, the CDR3 is TGCGCCAGCAGCCAAGACCCCGGCAGGACCTTTAGCTCCTACAATGAGCAGTTCTTC. Translating it yields CASSQDPGRTFSSYNEQFF.

The V call is TRBV2, the J call TRBJ2-2; D unresolved. The CDR3 covers 14 residues. Between the trimmed V and J ends, which lost 4 bases and 2 bases, there was a span of 8 bases. Looked up from germline, CDR1 is SNHLY and CDR2 is FYNNEI. CDR3 bases: TGTGCCAGCAGTGCGTCTCAAAACACCGGGGAGCTGTTTTTT. Protein: CASSASQNTGELFF.

The rearrangement links TRBV25-1 to TRBJ2-2; the D gene could be TRBD1 or TRBD2 (5 bases each). The CDR3 is 15 residues long. V was trimmed by 1 base and J by 7 bases, leaving 13 bases between them. CDR1 and CDR2 from the germline V gene are MGHDK and SYGVNS. DNA of the CDR3: TGTGCCAGCAGTGAATTTGAGGGGCATGGCGGGGAGCTGTTTTTT. As protein: CASSEFEGHGGELFF.

The rearrangement links TRBV5-4 to TRBJ2-7; 13 bases fit TRBD2. J gave up 6 bases and V 1 base, and 1 base lay outside the gene matches. CDR1 and CDR2 (germline): SGHNT, YYREEE (reference sequence). CDR3 length: 14 amino acids. CDR3 residues: CASSLTSGRGEQYF. The CDR3 DNA reads TGTGCCAGCAGCTTGACTAGCGGGAGGGGCGAGCAGTACTTC.

This sequence joins TRBV5-1 and TRBJ1-1; maybe TRBD1 (6 bases). Trimming pared 6 bases from V and 11 bases from J, leaving 17 bases between. Germline loops: CDR1 SGHRS, CDR2 YFSETQ. The CDR3 runs 12 residues. The CDR3: CASTTFTGRAFF. The DNA of the CDR3 is TGCGCCAGCACCACTTTCACAGGGAGGGCTTTCTTT.

The chain employs TRBV5-1 and TRBJ2-5, with D possibly TRBD2 on 7 matching bases. This CDR3 has 14 amino acids. The germline V gene encodes CDR1 SGHRS and CDR2 YFSETQ. V was pared by 0 bases and J by 5 bases, with 11 bases between. DNA of the CDR3: TGCGCCAGCAGCTTGGTCGCGGGGGCGGAGACCCAGTACTTC. This codes for CASSLVAGAETQYF.

This clone was recorded only once. The chain joins TRBV12-3 or TRBV12-4 to TRBJ1-2; D is unclear. V lost 3 bases, J lost 6 bases, and 8 bases lay in between. The CDR3 consists of 12 residues. The CDR3 region has the DNA TGTGCCAGCAGTTTGTCCGGCCATGGCTACACCTTC. It yields the protein CASSLSGHGYTF.

The V call is TRBV6-1, the J call TRBJ1-1, with D uncertain. This CDR3 spans 11 amino acids. V was cut by 2 bases and J by 11 bases, with 9 bases left in between. Germline CDR1 is MNHNS and CDR2 is SASEGT. CDR3 nucleotide sequence: TGTGCCAGCAGTGAAAACGGGGAGGCTTTCTTT. Amino acid sequence: CASSENGEAFF.

This clone was counted once. This chain connects TRBV28 to TRBJ1-2, with 11 bases matching TRBD1. The germline gives CDR1 MDHEN, CDR2 SYDVKM. The CDR3 totals 15 residues. Losses at the gene ends were 5 bases for V and 2 bases for J; bases not matched to a gene: 4. This CDR3 is CASSPWTGGNYGYTF. CDR3 DNA: TGTGCCAGCAGTCCCTGGACAGGGGGCAACTATGGCTACACCTTC.

The chain recombines TRBV5-1 with TRBJ1-6, with 9 positions matching TRBD1. The V gene end was trimmed by 0 bases and the J gene end by 11 bases; junction bases not matched to a gene: 9. Germline V gene lookup returns CDR1 SGHRS and CDR2 YFSETQ. The CDR3 length is 16 residues. CDR3 bases: TGCGCCAGCAGCTTGGACGGGACAGGGAGTTCTCCACCCCTCCACTTT. Residues: CASSLDGTGSSPPLHF.

The V and J genes are TRBV6-6 and TRBJ2-3; perhaps TRBD2 as D (5 bases). The V gene lost 5 bases and the J gene lost 3 bases, with 18 bases spanning the gap. The length of the CDR3 is 16 residues. The germline CDR1 and CDR2 sequences are MNHNY and SVGAGI (reference sequence). The CDR3, as DNA: TGTGCCAGCAGTCCCCGGGAAGCGGTGGGAACAGATACGCAGTATTTT. This gives the protein CASSPREAVGTDTQYF.